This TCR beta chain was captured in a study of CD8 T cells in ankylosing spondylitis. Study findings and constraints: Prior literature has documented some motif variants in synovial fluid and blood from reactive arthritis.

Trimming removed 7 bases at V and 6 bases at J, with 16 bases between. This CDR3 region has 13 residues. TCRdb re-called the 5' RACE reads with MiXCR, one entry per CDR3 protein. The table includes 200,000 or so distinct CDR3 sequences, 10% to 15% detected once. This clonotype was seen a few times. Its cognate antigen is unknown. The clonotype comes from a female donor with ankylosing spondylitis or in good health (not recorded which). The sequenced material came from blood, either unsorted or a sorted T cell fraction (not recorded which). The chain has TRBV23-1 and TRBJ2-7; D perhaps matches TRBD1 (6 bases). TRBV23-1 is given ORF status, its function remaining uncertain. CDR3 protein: CASINKDSSEQYF. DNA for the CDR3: TGCGCCAGCATTAACAAGGACAGCAGCGAGCAGTACTTC.